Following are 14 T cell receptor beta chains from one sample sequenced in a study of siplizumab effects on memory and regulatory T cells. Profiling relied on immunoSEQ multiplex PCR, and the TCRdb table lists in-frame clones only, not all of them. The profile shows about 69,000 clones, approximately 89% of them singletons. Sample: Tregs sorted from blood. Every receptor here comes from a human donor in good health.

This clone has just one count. Here the CDR3 reads CAWSQADELFF. The CDR3 DNA reads as TGTGCCTGGAGTCAAGCGGATGAGCTGTTTTTT. The V call is TRBV30, the J call TRBJ2-2, with TRBD2 as a possible D gene (5 bases). Trimming took off 2 bases at V and 11 bases at J, with 9 bases between the two ends. Germline V lookup: CDR1 GTSNPN, CDR2 SVGIG (reference sequence). The CDR3 consists of 11 residues.

The CDR3 region is CASSQDVGWEQYF. For the CDR3, the DNA is TGCGCCAGCAGCCAAGACGTGGGATGGGAGCAGTACTTC. The V gene is TRBV4-3, the J gene TRBJ2-7; no clear D. Germline V CDR1 and CDR2: LGHNA, YSLEER. CDR3 size: 13 residues. Trimming removed 0 bases at V and 7 bases at J, with 10 bases between.

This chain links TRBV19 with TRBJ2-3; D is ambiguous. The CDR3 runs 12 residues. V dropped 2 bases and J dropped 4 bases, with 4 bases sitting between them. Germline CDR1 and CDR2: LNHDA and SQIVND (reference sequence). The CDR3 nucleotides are TGTGCCAGTAGTATATCACCAGATACGCAGTATTTT. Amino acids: CASSISPDTQYF.

As DNA, the CDR3 is TGTGCCGGAGGGACGGTTTCCTACGAGCAGTACTTC. Residues: CAGGTVSYEQYF. The chain joins TRBV6-5 to TRBJ2-7; D may be TRBD2 (6 bases). The V gene lost 11 bases and the J gene lost 1 base, with 12 bases spanning the gap. CDR1 is MNHEY and CDR2 is SVGAGI in the germline V gene. The CDR3 runs 12 residues.

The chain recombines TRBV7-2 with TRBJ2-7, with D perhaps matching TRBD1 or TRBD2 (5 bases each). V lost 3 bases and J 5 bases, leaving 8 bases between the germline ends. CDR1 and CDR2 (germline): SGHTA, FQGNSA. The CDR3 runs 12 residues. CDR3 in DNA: TGTGCCAGCAGCTTGGGGGTCCACGAGCAGTACTTC. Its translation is CASSLGVHEQYF. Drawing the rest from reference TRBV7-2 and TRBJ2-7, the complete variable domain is GAGVSQSPSNKVTEKGKDVELRCDPISGHTALYWYRQSLGQGLEFLIYFQGNSAPDKSGLPSDRFSAERTGGSVSTLTIQRTQQEDSAVYLCASSLGVHEQYFGPGTRLTVT.

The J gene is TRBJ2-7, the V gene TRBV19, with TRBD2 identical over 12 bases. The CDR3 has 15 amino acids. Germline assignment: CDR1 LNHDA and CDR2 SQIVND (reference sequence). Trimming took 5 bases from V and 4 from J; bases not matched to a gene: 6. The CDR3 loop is CASSRRTSGAYEQYF. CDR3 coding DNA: TGTGCCAGTAGTCGCCGGACTAGCGGGGCTTACGAGCAGTACTTC. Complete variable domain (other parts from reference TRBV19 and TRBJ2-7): DGGITQSPKYLFRKEGQNVTLSCEQNLNHDAMYWYRQDPGQGLRLIYYSQIVNDFQKGDIAEGYSVSREKKESFPLTVTSAQKNPTAFYLCASSRRTSGAYEQYFGPGTRLTVT.

CDR3 loop: CASSLASYGYTF. For the CDR3, the DNA is TGCGCCAGCAGCTTGGCCAGCTATGGCTACACCTTC. The rearrangement links TRBV5-1 to TRBJ1-2; D is unclear. V was cut by 0 bases and J by 4 bases, with 4 bases left in between. Germline loops: CDR1 SGHRS, CDR2 YFSETQ. The CDR3 extends over 12 amino acids.

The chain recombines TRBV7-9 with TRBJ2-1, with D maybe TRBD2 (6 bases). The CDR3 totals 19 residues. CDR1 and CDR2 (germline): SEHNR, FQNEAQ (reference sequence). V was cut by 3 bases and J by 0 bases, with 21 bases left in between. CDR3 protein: CASSLGLGTSLSSYNEQFF. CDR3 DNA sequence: TGTGCCAGCAGCTTGGGATTAGGGACTTCCTTGAGCTCCTACAATGAGCAGTTCTTC.

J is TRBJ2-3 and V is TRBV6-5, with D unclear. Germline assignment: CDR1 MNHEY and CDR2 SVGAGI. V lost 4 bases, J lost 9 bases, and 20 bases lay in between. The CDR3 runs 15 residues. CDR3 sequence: CASSSFASKVGTQYF. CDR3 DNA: TGTGCCAGCAGTTCCTTCGCGAGCAAGGTTGGGACGCAGTATTTT.

CDR3 sequence: CASTWGPYEQYF. CDR3 DNA: TGTGCCAGCACCTGGGGGCCATACGAGCAGTACTTC. The gene calls are TRBV7-2 and TRBJ2-7; D may be TRBD1 (6 bases). V dropped 7 bases and J dropped 4 bases, with 11 bases sitting between them. Germline lookup yields CDR1 SGHTA and CDR2 FQGNSA. The CDR3 has 12 amino acids.

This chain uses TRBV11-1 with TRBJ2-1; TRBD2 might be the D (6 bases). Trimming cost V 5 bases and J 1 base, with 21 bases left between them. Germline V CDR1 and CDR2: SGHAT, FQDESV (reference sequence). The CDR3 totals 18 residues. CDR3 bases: TGTGCCAGCAGCACTCAGGCCCTAGCGCTCTGGTCCTACAATGAGCAGTTCTTC. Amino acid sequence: CASSTQALALWSYNEQFF.

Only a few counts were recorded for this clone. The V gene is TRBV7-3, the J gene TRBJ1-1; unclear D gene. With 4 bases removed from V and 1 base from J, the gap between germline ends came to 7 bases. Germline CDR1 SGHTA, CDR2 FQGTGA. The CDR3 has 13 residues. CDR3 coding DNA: TGTGCCAGCAGCTCACACAGGAACACTGAAGCTTTCTTT. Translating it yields CASSSHRNTEAFF.

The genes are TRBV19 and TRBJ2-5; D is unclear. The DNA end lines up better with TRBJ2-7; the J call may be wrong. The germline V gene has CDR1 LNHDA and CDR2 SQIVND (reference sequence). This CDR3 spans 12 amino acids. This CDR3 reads CASSIWGYEQYF. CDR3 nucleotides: TGTGCCAGTAGTATCTGGGGCTACGAGCAGTACTTC.

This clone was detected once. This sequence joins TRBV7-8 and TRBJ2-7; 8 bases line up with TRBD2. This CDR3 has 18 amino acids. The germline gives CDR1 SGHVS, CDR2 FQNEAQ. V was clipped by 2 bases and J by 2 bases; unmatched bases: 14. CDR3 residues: CASSLIRFRAGVPYEQYF. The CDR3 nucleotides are TGTGCCAGCAGCTTAATTCGGTTTCGAGCGGGAGTTCCCTACGAGCAGTACTTC.